Below are 31 T cell receptor beta chains sequenced from a single sample in a study of blood T cells in healthy people across ages. Primers used in a second PCR of about 7 to 12 cycles were a sample-barcoded 5' primer and a J-beta primer mix. TCRdb fed the 5' RACE reads into MiXCR, producing one record per CDR3 protein. The profile shows 870,000 or so distinct CDR3 sequences, less than 35% of them singletons. The sequenced sample was blood. These receptors originate from a woman aged 80 or over in good health.

In its sample, this clonotype was seen many times. The gene calls are TRBV6-5 and TRBJ1-2; D is perhaps TRBD1 (5 bases). Per germline, CDR1 MNHEY and CDR2 SVGAGI. The CDR3 is 13 residues long. Between the trimmed V and J ends, which lost 3 bases and 8 bases, there was a span of 13 bases. This CDR3 is CASSYRDARGYTF. CDR3 sequence (DNA): TGTGCCAGCAGTTATCGGGACGCGAGGGGCTACACCTTC.

About this clonotype: Given a much more abundant clone one base away, this may be a read error. The chain recombines TRBV20-1 with TRBJ2-1; 7 bases match TRBD2. The CDR3 is 16 residues long. The germline V gene has CDR1 DFQATT and CDR2 SNEGSKA (reference sequence). DNA of the CDR3: TGCAGTGCTAGAGATCCAGCGGGGAAGTCCTACAATGGGCAGTTCTTC. Translating it yields CSARDPAGKSYNGQFF.

The chain employs TRBV5-6 and TRBJ1-4, with a tentative D call TRBD1 (6 bases). Germline CDR1 reads SGHDT; CDR2 reads YYEEEE. The CDR3 spans 14 residues. The V end lost 4 bases, the J end lost 6 bases, and 13 bases lay between the germline ends. This CDR3 is CASSRRDTDEKLFF. The CDR3, as DNA: TGTGCCAGCAGCCGAAGGGACACCGATGAAAAACTGTTTTTT.

Many counts were recorded for this clonotype. The chain links TRBV7-8 to TRBJ2-5, with D perhaps matching TRBD1 (6 bases). This CDR3 contains 14 residues. Germline CDR1 and CDR2: SGHVS and FQNEAQ. V lost 3 bases, J lost 4 bases, and 12 bases lay in between. The CDR3 loop is CASSFRTEVETQYF. The CDR3 DNA sequence: TGTGCCAGCAGCTTCCGGACAGAGGTAGAGACCCAGTACTTC.

Ten or more counts support this clonotype. V gene TRBV5-5 combines with J gene TRBJ2-7; 7 bases fit TRBD1. The germline V gene encodes CDR1 SGHKS and CDR2 YYEKEE (reference sequence). V lost 2 bases to trimming and J lost 11 bases; unmatched junction nucleotides: 7. This CDR3 has 12 amino acids. Written as DNA, the CDR3 is TGTGCCAGCAGCTTTTTAGGACAGGAGGAGTACTTC. The encoded protein is CASSFLGQEEYF.

A few counts support this clonotype. The V call is TRBV27, the J call TRBJ2-2; D unclear. The CDR3 consists of 15 residues. The germline V and J ends were trimmed by 2 bases and 0 bases, with 7 bases remaining between them. CDR1 is MNHEY and CDR2 is SMNVEV in the germline V gene (reference sequence). The CDR3 DNA reads as TGTGCCAGCAGTTTACGGGTTACGAACACCGGGGAGCTGTTTTTT. This gives the protein CASSLRVTNTGELFF.

This clonotype has just a few counts. The rearrangement uses TRBV20-1 and TRBJ1-1, with D possibly TRBD1 on 5 matching bases. Germline lookup yields CDR1 DFQATT and CDR2 SNEGSKA (reference sequence). V was pared by 0 bases and J by 2 bases, with 16 bases between. The CDR3 extends over 16 amino acids. The CDR3, as DNA: TGCAGTGCTAGAGATAATTTCGGGGGTGGAAACACTGAAGCTTTCTTT. It is translated as CSARDNFGGGNTEAFF.

Concerning this clonotype: A much larger clonotype is one base distant, so this may be a read error. CDR3 nucleotides: TGTGCCACCAGTGATCCCGGGACAGGGGTACTCAATGAGCAGTACTTC. Amino acids: CATSDPGTGVLNEQYF. The chain recombines TRBV24-1 with TRBJ2-5, with TRBD1 matching over 10 bases. V dropped 3 bases and J dropped 11; count of bases not matched to a gene: 14. The CDR3 runs 16 residues. CDR1 is KGHDR, CDR2 SFDVKD, per germline.

This clonotype was observed many times. This sequence joins TRBV5-1 and TRBJ2-1; possibly TRBD2 for D (5 bases). This CDR3 has 15 residues. Germline CDR1 SGHRS, CDR2 YFSETQ. V was pared by 1 base and J by 0 bases, with 8 bases between. CDR3 bases: TGCGCCAGCAGCTTGATAGGGAGCTCCTACAATGAGCAGTTCTTC. Protein product: CASSLIGSSYNEQFF.

This clonotype was picked up many times. This rearrangement joins TRBV3-1 to TRBJ1-5, with D unclear. The germline V gene encodes CDR1 LGHDT and CDR2 YNNKEL (reference sequence). The germline V and J ends were trimmed by 0 bases and 0 bases, with 12 bases remaining between them. The CDR3 has 17 amino acids. CDR3 amino acids: CASSQEEAESSNQPQHF. The CDR3 nucleotides read TGTGCCAGCAGCCAAGAGGAAGCAGAGAGTAGCAATCAGCCCCAGCATTTT. The full variable domain, rest sourced from reference TRBV3-1 and TRBJ1-5, is DTAVSQTPKYLVTQMGNDKSIKCEQNLGHDTMYWYKQDSKKFLKIMFSYNNKELIINETVPNRFSPKSPDKAHLNLHINSLELGDSAVYFCASSQEEAESSNQPQHFGDGTRLSIL.

As for this clonotype: One base away lies a much larger clone, so this may be a sequencing read error. This chain links TRBV4-3 with TRBJ2-7, with a possible D match to TRBD2 (5 bases). This CDR3 contains 15 residues. Germline-derived CDR1 and CDR2 are LGHNA and YSLEER. In nucleotides, the CDR3 is TGCGTCAGCAGCCAAGATTGGGAGAGCTCCTACGAGCAGTACTTC. Translating gives CVSSQDWESSYEQYF.

As regards this clonotype: Possible read error: a much larger clone is one base away. This chain connects TRBV6-5 to TRBJ1-2; perhaps TRBD1 as D (5 bases). This CDR3 is 15 amino acids long. CDR1 and CDR2 from the germline V gene are MNHEY and SVGAGI. V was cut by 8 bases and J by 3 bases, with 19 bases left in between. The CDR3 region is CASGSPGRTDYGYTF. CDR3 nucleotide sequence: TGTGCCAGCGGTAGTCCGGGACGGACTGACTATGGCTACACCTTC.

V gene TRBV20-1 combines with J gene TRBJ2-1, with D unclear. The CDR3 has 14 amino acids. The germline V and J ends were trimmed by 0 bases and 9 bases, with 15 bases remaining between them. Germline CDR1 is DFQATT and CDR2 is SNEGSKA (reference sequence). The DNA of the CDR3 is TGCAGTGCTAGAGATAGGCGAGCCAGCAGTGAGCAGTTCTTC. Protein: CSARDRRASSEQFF.

The CDR3 region is CASSLAPTSGTREREQFF. In DNA form, the CDR3 reads TGCGCCAGCAGCCTGGCTCCGACTAGCGGAACGAGGGAGCGGGAGCAGTTCTTC. The J gene is TRBJ2-1, the V gene TRBV4-1; 9 bases are a match to TRBD2. V lost 4 bases, J lost 10 bases, and 20 bases stayed unmatched. The CDR3 is 18 residues long. The germline V gene encodes CDR1 MGHRA and CDR2 YSYEKL.

This clonotype was seen at least ten times. Written as DNA, the CDR3 is TGTGCCACCAGTGACTCCCGTTATGAGAGTTTCTACGAGCAGTACTTC. Translating gives CATSDSRYESFYEQYF. J is TRBJ2-7 and V is TRBV24-1, with D hard to call. V lost 4 bases and J lost 3, with 18 bases in between. In germline, CDR1 is KGHDR, CDR2 SFDVKD. This CDR3 comprises 16 residues.

The rearrangement uses TRBV4-3 and TRBJ2-3, with TRBD2 matching 8 bases. Trimming cost V 7 bases and J 6 bases; bases outside gene matches: 12. This CDR3 region has 15 residues. The germline V gene has CDR1 LGHNA and CDR2 YSLEER. CDR3: CASNTGAGGVDTQYF. The DNA for the CDR3 is TGCGCCAGCAATACGGGGGCGGGGGGAGTGGATACGCAGTATTTT.

Concerning this clonotype itself: This may stem from a read error, because a much larger clone lies one nucleotide away. The chain carries TRBV9 and TRBJ2-1; maybe TRBD2 (7 bases). The CDR3 sequence is 16 residues long. The germline CDR1 and CDR2 sequences are SGDLS and YYNGEE. This chain's CDR3 is CASSVIRGASYNEQVF. CDR3 nucleotides: TGTGCCAGCAGCGTAATACGGGGGGCGTCCTACAATGAGCAGGTCTTC.

This clonotype has a count of ten or more. The rearrangement uses TRBV7-2 and TRBJ2-1; 7 nucleotides match TRBD1. The CDR3 has 17 residues. Germline assignment: CDR1 SGHTA and CDR2 FQGNSA. Germline trimming cut 3 bases from V and 4 bases from J; bases unmatched to any gene: 12. The CDR3 coding sequence is TGTGCCAGCAGCTTCCAACAGGGGACCGTCCCTTACAATGAGCAGTTCTTC. Its translation is CASSFQQGTVPYNEQFF. Drawing the rest from reference TRBV7-2 and TRBJ2-1, the complete variable domain is GAGVSQSPSNKVTEKGKDVELRCDPISGHTALYWYRQSLGQGLEFLIYFQGNSAPDKSGLPSDRFSAERTGGSVSTLTIQRTQQEDSAVYLCASSFQQGTVPYNEQFFGPGTRLTVL.

V usage is TRBV29-1 and J usage is TRBJ1-4; TRBD1 is a possible D gene (5 bases). CDR1 and CDR2 from the germline V gene are SQVTM and ANQGSEA. Trimming shortened V by 1 base and J by 7 bases, and 16 bases separated the two germline ends. CDR3 size: 15 residues. CDR3 sequence reads: CSVEGSQGVGEKLFF. As DNA, the CDR3 is TGCAGCGTTGAAGGATCGCAAGGGGTCGGTGAAAAACTGTTTTTT.

This chain links TRBV24-1 with TRBJ1-2; a weak D match, TRBD1 (5 bases). In germline, CDR1 is KGHDR, CDR2 SFDVKD. Trimming stripped 4 bases from V and 3 bases from J, with 17 bases between. The CDR3 runs to 16 residues. CDR3 amino acids: CATSDSGRGGDYGYTF. CDR3 nucleotides: TGTGCCACCAGTGACTCTGGACGGGGGGGAGACTATGGCTACACCTTC.

This clonotype was found many times. This rearrangement joins TRBV6-6 to TRBJ1-2; 9 nucleotides align to TRBD1. The CDR3 loop spans 13 amino acids. Trimming took 6 bases from V and 6 from J; bases not matched to a gene: 5. Germline V gene data show CDR1 as MNHNY and CDR2 as SVGAGI (reference sequence). The CDR3 DNA is TGTGCCAGCAGCCCTACAGGGGGCCATGGCTACACCTTC. Encoded protein: CASSPTGGHGYTF.

For this clonotype: Since a much larger clone is just one base distant, this may be a read error. The conserved closing phenylalanine or tryptophan is absent in this CDR3, likely reflecting a read error. The DNA is omitted, as the CDR3 cannot be located on it reliably, and the CDR3 follows TCRdb's listing. V gene TRBV5-5 combines with J gene TRBJ2-5; the D call of TRBD2 is as the table states it, not checked on the DNA. Germline V gene data show CDR1 as SGHKS and CDR2 as YYEKEE (reference sequence). A total of 14 residues make up the CDR3, ends included. CDR3 in amino acids: CASSDWGGGTLPYV.

This clonotype came up many times. At one boundary the junction diverges from the germline segment, which might be a read error. V and J are TRBV7-9 and TRBJ2-7; D possibly matches TRBD1 or TRBD2 (5 bases each). The CDR3 is 12 amino acids. Germline-derived CDR1 and CDR2 are SEHNR and FQNEAQ (reference sequence). DNA for the CDR3: TGTGCCGGCAGGGACCAGGATGGGAAGCAGTACTTC. Its translation: CAGRDQDGKQYF.

The chain employs TRBV6-5 and TRBJ2-7, with a weak D call TRBD1 (5 bases). The CDR3 has 11 amino acids. Germline lookup yields CDR1 MNHEY and CDR2 SVGAGI. The germline V and J ends were trimmed by 0 bases and 12 bases, with 9 bases remaining between them. CDR3 nucleotide sequence: TGTGCCAGCAGTTACTCGCCAGGGCGGTACTTC. Its translation is CASSYSPGRYF.

This clonotype was counted once. V usage is TRBV7-2 and J usage is TRBJ2-3; D might be TRBD1 (8 bases). Trimming shortened V by 3 bases and J by 7 bases, and 17 bases separated the two germline ends. Per germline, CDR1 SGHTA and CDR2 FQGNSA. The CDR3 runs to 15 residues. The CDR3 coding sequence is TGTGCCAGCAGCTTCCAGACAGGGGAGGGAAATACGCAGTATTTT. The encoded protein is CASSFQTGEGNTQYF.

The chain joins TRBV15 to TRBJ2-1, with 9 bases lining up with TRBD2. The better agreement between TRBJ2-7 and the DNA end casts doubt on the J call. The CDR3 has 17 residues. Germline CDR1 and CDR2: LNHNV and YYDKDF (reference sequence). Here the CDR3 reads CATSRGGTRGGQNEQYF. The CDR3 DNA sequence: TGTGCCACCAGCAGAGGAGGGACGCGGGGGGGCCAGAATGAGCAGTACTTC.

The sample holds many counts of this clonotype. V and J are TRBV7-2 and TRBJ2-1, with 7 bases that match TRBD2. CDR3 length: 15 residues. V gave up 4 bases and J gave up 3 bases; unmatched junction bases: 6. Germline-derived CDR1 and CDR2 are SGHTA and FQGNSA. The chain's CDR3 is CASSSLASGYNEQFF. CDR3 nucleotide sequence: TGTGCCAGCAGCTCGTTGGCTAGCGGCTACAATGAGCAGTTCTTC.

This clonotype was observed at least ten times. The rearrangement links TRBV7-8 to TRBJ2-7, with 7 bases that match TRBD1. V was pared by 1 base and J by 5 bases, with 14 bases of the junction left unmatched. There are 17 residues in the CDR3. The germline gives CDR1 SGHVS, CDR2 FQNEAQ. CDR3 in amino acids: CASSLEGTVSQVHEQYF. DNA of the CDR3: TGTGCCAGCAGCTTAGAGGGGACAGTCTCTCAGGTGCACGAGCAGTACTTC.

This clonotype was seen a handful of times. The chain carries TRBV6-2 or TRBV6-3 and TRBJ1-2, with D unclear. V lost 0 bases to trimming and J lost 3 bases, with 11 bases between them. From germline, CDR1 is MNHEY and CDR2 SVGEGT. This CDR3 has 15 amino acids. CDR3 region: CASSYSRPDDYGYTF. The CDR3 DNA reads as TGTGCCAGCAGTTACTCTCGCCCTGACGACTATGGCTACACCTTC.

V and J are TRBV7-2 and TRBJ2-6; D uncertain. In germline, CDR1 is SGHTA, CDR2 FQGNSA. The length of the CDR3 is 16 residues. V was pared by 5 bases and J by 0 bases, with 11 bases between. The CDR3 DNA reads TGTGCCAGCAGCCAAATTTCAGTCTCTGGGGCCAACGTCCTGACTTTC. Translation: CASSQISVSGANVLTF.

The chain combines TRBV19 with TRBJ2-7; 7 bases agree with TRBD2. Germline values: CDR1 LNHDA, CDR2 SQIVND (reference sequence). V trimming: 5 bases; J trimming: 0 bases; junction bases outside the gene matches: 4. CDR3 length equals 14 residues. CDR3 nucleotides: TGTGCCAGTAGTCGGGGGGACTACTCCTACGAGCAGTACTTC. Residues: CASSRGDYSYEQYF.